This TCR beta chain was retrieved from a study of CD8+ T cells in alopecia areata. Sequencing used cDNA as its template, made by extracting RNA and reverse transcribing it. Libraries were prepared by immunoSEQ multiplex PCR; TCRdb keeps only in-frame clonotypes and omits some of them. The table records about 190,000 clones, 50% to 60% of them present only once. Treatment noted: oral pan-JAK inhibitor, 5-10 mg twice daily. CD4+ and CD8+ T cells were sorted from PBMCs. Overall study findings and caveats: The treated group had a single nonresponder, limiting CD8+ expansion-response conclusions.

A single count supports this clone. Its antigen is not known. In germline, CDR1 is MDHEN, CDR2 SYDVKM. CDR3 length equals 13 residues. Between the trimmed V and J ends, which lost 2 bases and 4 bases, there was a span of 8 bases. This receptor was obtained from a human donor with alopecia areata. This specimen was CD4+ T cells sorted from blood, taken at week 4, from a patient treated with tofacitinib. V and J are TRBV28 and TRBJ1-2; D is uncertain. CDR3: CASSLKAAYGYTF. CDR3 bases: TGTGCCAGCAGTTTAAAGGCGGCCTATGGCTACACCTTC.